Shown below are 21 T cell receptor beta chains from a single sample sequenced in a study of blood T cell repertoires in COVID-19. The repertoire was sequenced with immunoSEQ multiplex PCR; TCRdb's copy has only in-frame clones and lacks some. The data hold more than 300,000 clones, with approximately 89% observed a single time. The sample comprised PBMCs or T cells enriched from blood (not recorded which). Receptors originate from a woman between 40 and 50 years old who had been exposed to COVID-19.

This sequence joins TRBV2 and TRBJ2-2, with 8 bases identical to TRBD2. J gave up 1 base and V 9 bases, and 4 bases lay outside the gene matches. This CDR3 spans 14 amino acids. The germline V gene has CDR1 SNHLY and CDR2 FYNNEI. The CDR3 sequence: CASERERNTGELFF. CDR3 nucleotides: TGTGCCAGTGAGCGGGAGAGGAACACCGGGGAGCTGTTTTTT.

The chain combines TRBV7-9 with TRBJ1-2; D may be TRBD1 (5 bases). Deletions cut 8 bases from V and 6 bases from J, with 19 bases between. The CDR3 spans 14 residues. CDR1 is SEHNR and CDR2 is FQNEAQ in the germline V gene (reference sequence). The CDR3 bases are TGTGCCAGCCCGGAGCGATCAGGGTCGAATGGCTACACCTTC. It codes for CASPERSGSNGYTF.

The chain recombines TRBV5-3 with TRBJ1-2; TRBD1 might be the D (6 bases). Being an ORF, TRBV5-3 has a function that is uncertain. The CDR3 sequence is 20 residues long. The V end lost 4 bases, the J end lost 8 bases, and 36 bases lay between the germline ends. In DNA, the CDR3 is TGTGCCAGAAGCCCTGAGAGGTTACAGGGTAGATCCCCTACTATTGGGGGCTACACCTTC. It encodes CARSPERLQGRSPTIGGYTF.

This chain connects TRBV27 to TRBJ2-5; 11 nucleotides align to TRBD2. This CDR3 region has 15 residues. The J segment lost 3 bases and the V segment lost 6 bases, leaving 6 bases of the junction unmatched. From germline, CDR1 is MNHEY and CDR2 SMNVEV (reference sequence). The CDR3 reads CASRASGGSEETQYF. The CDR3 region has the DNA TGTGCCAGCAGGGCTAGCGGGGGGTCAGAAGAGACCCAGTACTTC.

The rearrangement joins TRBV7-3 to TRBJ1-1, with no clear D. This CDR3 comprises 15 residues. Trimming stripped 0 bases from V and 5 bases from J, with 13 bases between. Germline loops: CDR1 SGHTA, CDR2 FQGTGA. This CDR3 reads CASSLTGSVETEAFF. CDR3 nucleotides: TGTGCCAGCAGCTTAACCGGGTCGGTTGAAACTGAAGCTTTCTTT. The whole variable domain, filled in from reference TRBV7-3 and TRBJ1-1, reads GAGVSQTPSNKVTEKGKYVELRCDPISGHTALYWYRQSLGQGPEFLIYFQGTGAADDSGLPNDRFFAVRPEGSVSTLKIQRTERGDSAVYLCASSLTGSVETEAFFGQGTRLTVV.

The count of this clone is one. The CDR3, as DNA: TGTGCCAGCAGCGGGGGGGGTATTAACGAGCAGTACTTC. Translating gives CASSGGGINEQYF. V gene TRBV2 combines with J gene TRBJ2-7; 8 bases line up with TRBD2. Germline V gene sequence: CDR1 SNHLY, CDR2 FYNNEI. Unmatched junction bases numbered 6, after V lost 6 bases and J lost 5 bases. CDR3 length equals 13 residues.

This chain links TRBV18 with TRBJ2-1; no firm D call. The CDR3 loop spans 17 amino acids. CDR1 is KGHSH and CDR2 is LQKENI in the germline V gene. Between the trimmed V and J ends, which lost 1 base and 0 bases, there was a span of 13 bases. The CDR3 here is CASSPLPQVSSYNEQFF. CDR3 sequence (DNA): TGTGCCAGCTCACCACTCCCCCAGGTGAGCTCCTACAATGAGCAGTTCTTC. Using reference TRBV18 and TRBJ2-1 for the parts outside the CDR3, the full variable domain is NAGVMQNPRHLVRRRGQEARLRCSPMKGHSHVYWYRQLPEEGLKFMVYLQKENIIDESGMPKERFSAEFPKEGPSILRIQQVVRGDSAAYFCASSPLPQVSSYNEQFFGPGTRLTVL.

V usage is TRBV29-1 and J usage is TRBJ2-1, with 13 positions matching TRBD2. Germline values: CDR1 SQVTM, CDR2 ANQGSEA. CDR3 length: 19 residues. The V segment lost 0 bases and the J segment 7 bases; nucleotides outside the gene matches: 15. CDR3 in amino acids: CSVEDLWTSGRREGNEQFF. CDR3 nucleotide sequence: TGCAGCGTTGAAGATCTCTGGACTAGCGGGAGAAGAGAAGGAAATGAGCAGTTCTTC.

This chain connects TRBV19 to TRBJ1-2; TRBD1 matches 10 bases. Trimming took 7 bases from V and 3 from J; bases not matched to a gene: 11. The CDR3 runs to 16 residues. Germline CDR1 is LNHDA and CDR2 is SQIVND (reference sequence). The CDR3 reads CASTLMTGGVDYGYTF. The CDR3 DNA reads TGTGCCAGTACCCTAATGACAGGGGGCGTTGACTATGGCTACACCTTC.

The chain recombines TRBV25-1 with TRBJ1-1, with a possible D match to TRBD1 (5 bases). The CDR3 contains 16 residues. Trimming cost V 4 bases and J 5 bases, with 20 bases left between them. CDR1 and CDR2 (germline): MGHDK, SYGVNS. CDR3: CASSAVRAKGKTEAFF. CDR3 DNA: TGTGCCAGCAGTGCCGTCAGGGCGAAGGGGAAAACTGAAGCTTTCTTT. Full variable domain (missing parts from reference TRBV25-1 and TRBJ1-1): EADIYQTPRYLVIGTGKKITLECSQTMGHDKMYWYQQDPGMELHLIHYSYGVNSTEKGDLSSESTVSRIRTEHFPLTLESARPSHTSQYLCASSAVRAKGKTEAFFGQGTRLTVV.

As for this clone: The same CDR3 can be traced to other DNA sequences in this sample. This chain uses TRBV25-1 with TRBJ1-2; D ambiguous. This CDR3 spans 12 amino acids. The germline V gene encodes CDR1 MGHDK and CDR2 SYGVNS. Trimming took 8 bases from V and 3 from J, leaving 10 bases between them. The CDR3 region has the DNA TGTGCCAGCCTCGGCGGATACTATGGCTACACCTTC. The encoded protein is CASLGGYYGYTF.

The CDR3 region has the DNA TGTGCCAGCAGCCAAGGGGGCCAAGGGGCTAATGAAAAACTGTTTTTT. It yields the protein CASSQGGQGANEKLFF. V gene TRBV3-1 (or the pseudogene TRBV3-2) combines with J gene TRBJ1-4; tentative D call: TRBD1 (5 bases). The germline V gene has CDR1 LGHDT and CDR2 YNNKEL (reference sequence). Deletions cut 1 base from V and 3 bases from J, with 12 bases between. The CDR3 is made up of 16 amino acids.

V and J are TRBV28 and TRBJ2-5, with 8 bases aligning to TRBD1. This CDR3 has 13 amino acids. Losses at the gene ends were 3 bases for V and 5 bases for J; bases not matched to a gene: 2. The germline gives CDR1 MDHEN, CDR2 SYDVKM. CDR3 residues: CASSLDRVETQYF. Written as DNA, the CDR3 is TGTGCCAGCAGTTTGGACAGGGTGGAGACCCAGTACTTC.

CDR3 nucleotide sequence: TGTGCCAGCTCACCTCAGGGGGGTGAAAAACTGTTTTTT. It yields the protein CASSPQGGEKLFF. The gene calls are TRBV18 and TRBJ1-4, with TRBD1 matching over 7 bases. The V gene end was trimmed by 3 bases and the J gene end by 7 bases; junction bases not matched to a gene: 2. This CDR3 comprises 13 residues. Germline V gene lookup returns CDR1 KGHSH and CDR2 LQKENI.

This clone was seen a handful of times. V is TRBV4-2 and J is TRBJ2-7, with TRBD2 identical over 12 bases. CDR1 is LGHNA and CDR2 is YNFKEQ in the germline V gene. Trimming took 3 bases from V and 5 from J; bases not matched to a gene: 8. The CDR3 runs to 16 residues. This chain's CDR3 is CASSQSLAGGSDEQYF. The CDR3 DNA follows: TGTGCCAGCAGCCAGTCACTAGCGGGAGGATCGGACGAGCAGTACTTC.

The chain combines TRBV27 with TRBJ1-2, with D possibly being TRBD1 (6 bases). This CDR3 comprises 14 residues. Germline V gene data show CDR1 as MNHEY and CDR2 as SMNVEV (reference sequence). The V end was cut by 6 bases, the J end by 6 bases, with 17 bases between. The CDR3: CASRPTGIVNGYTF. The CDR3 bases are TGTGCCAGCAGGCCCACAGGGATAGTAAATGGCTACACCTTC.

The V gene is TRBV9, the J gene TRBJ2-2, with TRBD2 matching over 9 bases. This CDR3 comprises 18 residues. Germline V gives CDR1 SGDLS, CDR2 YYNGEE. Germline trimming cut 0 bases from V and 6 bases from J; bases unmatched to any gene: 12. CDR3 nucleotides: TGTGCCAGCAGCGTAGAGGCTTTTCGGCGGGGGGGATCCGGGGAGCTGTTTTTT. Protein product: CASSVEAFRRGGSGELFF.

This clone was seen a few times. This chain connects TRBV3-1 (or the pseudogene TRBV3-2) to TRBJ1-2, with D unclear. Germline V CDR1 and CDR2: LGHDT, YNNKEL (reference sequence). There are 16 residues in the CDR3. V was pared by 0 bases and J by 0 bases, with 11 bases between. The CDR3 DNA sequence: TGTGCCAGCAGCCAAGAGTTGACCCGGGCTAACTATGGCTACACCTTC. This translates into CASSQELTRANYGYTF.

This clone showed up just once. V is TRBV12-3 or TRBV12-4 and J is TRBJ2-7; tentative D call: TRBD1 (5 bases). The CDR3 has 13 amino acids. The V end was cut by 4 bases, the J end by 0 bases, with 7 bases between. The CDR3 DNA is TGTGCCAGCAGTTCCCAGGGCTCCTACGAGCAGTACTTC. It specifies CASSSQGSYEQYF.

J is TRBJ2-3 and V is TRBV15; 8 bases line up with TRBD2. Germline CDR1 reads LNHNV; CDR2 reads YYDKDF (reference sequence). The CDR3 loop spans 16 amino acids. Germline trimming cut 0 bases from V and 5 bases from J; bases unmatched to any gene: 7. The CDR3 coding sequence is TGTGCCACCAGCAGAGATTTCAGCGGGAGAGGAGATACGCAGTATTTT. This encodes CATSRDFSGRGDTQYF.

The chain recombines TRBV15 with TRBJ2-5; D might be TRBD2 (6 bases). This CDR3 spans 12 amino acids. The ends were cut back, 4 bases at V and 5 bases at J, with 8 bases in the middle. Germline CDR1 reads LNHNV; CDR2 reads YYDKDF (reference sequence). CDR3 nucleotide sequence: TGTGCCACCAGCAAACGGGGGGAGACCCAGTACTTC. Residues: CATSKRGETQYF.